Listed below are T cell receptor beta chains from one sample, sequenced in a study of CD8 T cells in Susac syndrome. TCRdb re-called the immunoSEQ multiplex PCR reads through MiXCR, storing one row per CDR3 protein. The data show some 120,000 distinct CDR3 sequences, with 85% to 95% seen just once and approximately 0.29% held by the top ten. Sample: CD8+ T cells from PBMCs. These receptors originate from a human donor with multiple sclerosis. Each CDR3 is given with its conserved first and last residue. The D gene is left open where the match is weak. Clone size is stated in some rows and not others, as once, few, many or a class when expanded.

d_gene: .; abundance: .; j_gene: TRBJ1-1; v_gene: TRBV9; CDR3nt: TGTGCCAGCAGCGGTCAGCGGAATGAAGCTTTCTTT; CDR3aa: CASSGQRNEAFF
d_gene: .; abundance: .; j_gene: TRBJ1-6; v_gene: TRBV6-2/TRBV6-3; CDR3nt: TGTGCCTGCGAGGGGATCGACGGGGATTCACCCCTCCACTTT; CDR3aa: CACEGIDGDSPLHF
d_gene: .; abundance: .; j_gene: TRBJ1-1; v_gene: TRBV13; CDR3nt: TGTGCCAGCAGCGCCCGGAACACTGAAGCTTTCTTT; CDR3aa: CASSARNTEAFF
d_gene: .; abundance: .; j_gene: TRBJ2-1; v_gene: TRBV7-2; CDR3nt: TGTGCCAGCAGCCCAACTCCAGCATGGACCGATGAGCAGTTCTTC; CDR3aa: CASSPTPAWTDEQFF
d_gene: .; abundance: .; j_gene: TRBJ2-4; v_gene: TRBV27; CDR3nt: TGTGCCAGCAGTCCAACCCCAGTAGCCAAAAACATTCAGTACTTC; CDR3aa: CASSPTPVAKNIQYF
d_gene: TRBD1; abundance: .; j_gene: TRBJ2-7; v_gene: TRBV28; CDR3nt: TGTGCCAGCAGCTCCCCGCTCCAGGGGGCCTACGAGCAGTACTTC; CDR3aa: CASSSPLQGAYEQYF
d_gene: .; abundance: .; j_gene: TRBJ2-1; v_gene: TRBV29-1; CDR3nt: TGCAGCGTTCCTCGAGCGACTAGTGCCGATGAGCAGTTCTTC; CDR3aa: CSVPRATSADEQFF
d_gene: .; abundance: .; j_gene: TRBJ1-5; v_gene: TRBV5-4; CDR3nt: TGTGCCAGCAGCCGCAGGGGCCCCAATCAGCCCCAGCATTTT; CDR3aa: CASSRRGPNQPQHF
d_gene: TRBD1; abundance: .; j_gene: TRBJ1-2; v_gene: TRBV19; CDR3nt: TGTGCCAGTACCCGGGACAGGGTGGGGTACACCTTC; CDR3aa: CASTRDRVGYTF
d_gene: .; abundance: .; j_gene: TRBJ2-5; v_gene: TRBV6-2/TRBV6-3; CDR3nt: TGTGCCAGCAGTTACTCGAATGGACTACAAGAGACCCAGTACTTC; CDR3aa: CASSYSNGLQETQYF
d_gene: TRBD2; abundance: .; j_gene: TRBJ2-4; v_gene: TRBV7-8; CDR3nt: TGTGCCAGCAGCTTACCTTGGACTAGCGGGAGTAGGCGGGAAAACATTCAGTACTTC; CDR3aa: CASSLPWTSGSRRENIQYF
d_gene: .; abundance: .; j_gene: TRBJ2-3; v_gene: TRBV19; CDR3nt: TGTGCCAGTAGTATCTCAGCGGGTAGCACAGATACGCAGTATTTT; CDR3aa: CASSISAGSTDTQYF
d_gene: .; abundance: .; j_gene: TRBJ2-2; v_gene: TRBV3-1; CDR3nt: TGTGCCAGCAGCCCGACTAGTACTGGGGAGCTGTTTTTT; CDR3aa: CASSPTSTGELFF
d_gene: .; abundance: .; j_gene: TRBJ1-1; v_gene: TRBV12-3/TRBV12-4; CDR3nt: TGTGCCAGCAGTACTAGACGGGCTGAAGCTTTCTTT; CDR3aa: CASSTRRAEAFF
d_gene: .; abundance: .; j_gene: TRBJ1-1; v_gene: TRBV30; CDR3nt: TGTGCCTGGAACCTGGACAGAATGAACACTGAAGCTTTCTTT; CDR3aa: CAWNLDRMNTEAFF
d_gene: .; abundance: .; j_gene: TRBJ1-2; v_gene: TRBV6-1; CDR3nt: TGTGCCAGCAGTGAATGGTGGGGAGCCGGGGACGGCTACACCTTC; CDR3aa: CASSEWWGAGDGYTF
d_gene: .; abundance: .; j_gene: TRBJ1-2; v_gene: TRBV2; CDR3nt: TGTGCCAGCATCTACTCAGGGGCTAACTATGGCTACACCTTC; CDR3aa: CASIYSGANYGYTF
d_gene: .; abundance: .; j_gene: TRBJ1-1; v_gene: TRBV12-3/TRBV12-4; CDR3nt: TGTGCCAGCAGTTTAAGGCCTATGAACACTGAAGCTTTCTTT; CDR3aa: CASSLRPMNTEAFF
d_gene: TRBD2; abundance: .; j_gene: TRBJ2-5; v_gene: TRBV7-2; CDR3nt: TGTGCCAGCAGCTTAGGGGGGGGTCGACAAGAGACCCAGTACTTC; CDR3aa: CASSLGGGRQETQYF
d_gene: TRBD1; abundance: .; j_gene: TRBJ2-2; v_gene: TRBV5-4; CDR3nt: TGTGCCAGCAGCGGGACAGGGGGCATGGAGCTGTTTTTT; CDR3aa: CASSGTGGMELFF
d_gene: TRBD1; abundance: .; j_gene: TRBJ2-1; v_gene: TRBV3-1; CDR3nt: TGTGCCAGCAGCCGAGAACCGACAGGGGGCAATGAGCAGTTCTTC; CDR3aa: CASSREPTGGNEQFF
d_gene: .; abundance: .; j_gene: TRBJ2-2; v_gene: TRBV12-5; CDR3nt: TGTGCTAGTGGTTTCATGACTGTCGGGGAGCTGTTTTTT; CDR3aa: CASGFMTVGELFF
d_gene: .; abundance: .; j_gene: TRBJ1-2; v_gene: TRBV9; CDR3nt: TGTGCCAGCAGCTCCTGGCAGGGAGGCATTGGCTACACCTTC; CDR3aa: CASSSWQGGIGYTF
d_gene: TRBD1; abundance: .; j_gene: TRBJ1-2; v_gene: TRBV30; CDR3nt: TGTGCCGGACCGGGACAGGGGGCTTCGAACGGCTACACCTTC; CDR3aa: CAGPGQGASNGYTF
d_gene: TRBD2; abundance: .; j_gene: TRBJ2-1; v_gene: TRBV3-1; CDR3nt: TGTGCCAGCAGGGGGACTAGCGGGGGGAACAATGAGCAGTTCTTC; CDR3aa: CASRGTSGGNNEQFF
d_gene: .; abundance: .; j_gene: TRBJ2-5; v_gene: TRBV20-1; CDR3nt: TGCAGTGCGAAGGGGTGGGAGACCCAGTACTTC; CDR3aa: CSAKGWETQYF
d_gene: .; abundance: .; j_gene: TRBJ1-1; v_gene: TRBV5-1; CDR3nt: TGCGCCAGCAGCCCTAACAGGGTCGGGAACACTGAAGCTTTCTTT; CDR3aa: CASSPNRVGNTEAFF
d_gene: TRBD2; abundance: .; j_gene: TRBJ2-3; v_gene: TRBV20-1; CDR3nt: TGCAGTGCTCCTTCTAGCGGCCGATTCACAGATACGCAGTATTTT; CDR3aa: CSAPSSGRFTDTQYF
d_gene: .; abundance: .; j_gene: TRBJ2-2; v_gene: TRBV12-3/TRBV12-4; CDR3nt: TGTGCCAGCAGTTTTGAGGGGTCCGGGGAGCTGTTTTTT; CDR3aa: CASSFEGSGELFF
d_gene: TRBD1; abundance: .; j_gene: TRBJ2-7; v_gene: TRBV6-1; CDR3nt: TGTGCCAGCAGTGAGGGGACAGCGTTAACCTACGAGCAGTACTTC; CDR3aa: CASSEGTALTYEQYF
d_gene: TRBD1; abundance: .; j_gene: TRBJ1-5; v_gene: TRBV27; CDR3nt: TGTGCCAGCAGTTCCGGCCCGGGACAGGCTTTGGATTGGCCCCAGCATTTT; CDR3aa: CASSSGPGQALDWPQHF
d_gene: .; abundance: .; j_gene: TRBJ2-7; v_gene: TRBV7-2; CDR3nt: TGTGCCAGCACCCAGTTCAGGGGGGTGAGCTCCTACGAGCAGTACTTC; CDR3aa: CASTQFRGVSSYEQYF
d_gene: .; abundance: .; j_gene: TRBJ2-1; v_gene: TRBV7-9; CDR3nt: TGTGCCAGCAGCGCCCCGGGACGGAAGGCGGGAAATGAGCAGTTCTTC; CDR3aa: CASSAPGRKAGNEQFF
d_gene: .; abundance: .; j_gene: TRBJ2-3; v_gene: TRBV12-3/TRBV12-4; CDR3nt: TGTGCCAGCAGGGACCTCGCCAGCCCAGATACGCAGTATTTT; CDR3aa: CASRDLASPDTQYF
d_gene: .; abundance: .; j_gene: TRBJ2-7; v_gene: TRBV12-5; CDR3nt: TGTGCTAGTGGTTTGTGGGGGACCAACTACGAGCAGTACTTC; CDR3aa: CASGLWGTNYEQYF
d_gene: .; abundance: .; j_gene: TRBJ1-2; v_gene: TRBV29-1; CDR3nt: TGCAGCGTTCTGGGGCGGGGGAGCTATGGCTACACCTTC; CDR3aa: CSVLGRGSYGYTF
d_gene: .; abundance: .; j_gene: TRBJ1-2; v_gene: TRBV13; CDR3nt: TGTGCCAGCAGCCTAGGTTCCCTGAATGGCTACACCTTC; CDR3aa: CASSLGSLNGYTF
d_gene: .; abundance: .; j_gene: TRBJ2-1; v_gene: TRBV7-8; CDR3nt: TGTGCCAGCAGCCCGGGGGCCCGGGGCGGCCGCGGTGAGCAGTTCTTC; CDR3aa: CASSPGARGGRGEQFF
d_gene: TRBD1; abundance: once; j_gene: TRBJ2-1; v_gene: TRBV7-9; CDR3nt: TGTGCCAGCAGCGGAGGGTTGGACAGGGGGTACAATGAGCAGTTCTTC; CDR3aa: CASSGGLDRGYNEQFF
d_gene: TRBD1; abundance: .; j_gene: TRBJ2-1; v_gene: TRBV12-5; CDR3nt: TGTGCTAGTGGTTTGCAAAGGGGGGACAGGGAAGGGAAGGAACAGTTCTTC; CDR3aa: CASGLQRGDREGKEQFF
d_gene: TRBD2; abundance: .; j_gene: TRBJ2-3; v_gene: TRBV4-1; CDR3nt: TGCGCCAGCAGCCAAGAGGGACTAGCGAGCACAGATACGCAGTATTTT; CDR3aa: CASSQEGLASTDTQYF
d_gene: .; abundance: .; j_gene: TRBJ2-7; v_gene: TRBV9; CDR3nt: TGTGCCAGCAGCGTGGGTTGGGGCCCCTACGAGCAGTACTTC; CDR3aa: CASSVGWGPYEQYF
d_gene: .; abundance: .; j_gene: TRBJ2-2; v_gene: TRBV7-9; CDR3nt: TGTGCCAGCAGCTTGGGCGGGATTACCGGGGAGCTGTTTTTT; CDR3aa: CASSLGGITGELFF
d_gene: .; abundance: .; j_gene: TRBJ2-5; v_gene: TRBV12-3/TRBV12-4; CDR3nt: TGTGCCAGCAGTCCCAACACAGAAAACCAAGAGACCCAGTACTTC; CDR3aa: CASSPNTENQETQYF
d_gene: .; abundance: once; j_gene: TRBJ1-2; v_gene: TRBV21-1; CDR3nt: TGTGCCAGCAGCAAAGTCGGGGGACAGGGGAACTATGGCTACACCTTC; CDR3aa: CASSKVGGQGNYGYTF
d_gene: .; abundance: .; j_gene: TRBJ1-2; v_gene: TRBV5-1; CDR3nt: TGCGCCAGCAGGTCAACGGGCTCGGGCTATGGCTACACCTTC; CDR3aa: CASRSTGSGYGYTF
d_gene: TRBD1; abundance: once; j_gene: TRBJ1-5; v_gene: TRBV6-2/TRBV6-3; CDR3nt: TGTGCCAGCAGGGATTTAAGGACAGGGGGTCAGCCCCAGCATTTT; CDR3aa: CASRDLRTGGQPQHF
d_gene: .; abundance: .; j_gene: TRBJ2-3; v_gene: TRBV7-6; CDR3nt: TGTGCCAGCAGCTTATTGTCGGGCAACACAGATACGCAGTATTTT; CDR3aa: CASSLLSGNTDTQYF
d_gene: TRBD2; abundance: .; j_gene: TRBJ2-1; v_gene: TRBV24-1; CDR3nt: TGTGCCACCAGTGATATGGGACTAGCGAGGGATGAGCAGTTCTTC; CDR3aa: CATSDMGLARDEQFF
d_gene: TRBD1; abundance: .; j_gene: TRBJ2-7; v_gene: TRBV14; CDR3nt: TGTGCCAGCAACCTACAGGGGGACTACGAGCAGTACTTC; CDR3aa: CASNLQGDYEQYF
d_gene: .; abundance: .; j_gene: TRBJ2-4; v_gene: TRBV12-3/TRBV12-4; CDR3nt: TGTGCCAGCAGTTTGGATCCTACAGCCAAAAACATTCAGTACTTC; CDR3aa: CASSLDPTAKNIQYF
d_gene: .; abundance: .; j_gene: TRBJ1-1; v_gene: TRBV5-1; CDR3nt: TGCGCCAGCAGCTCCCCCAATGAAGCTTTCTTT; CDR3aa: CASSSPNEAFF
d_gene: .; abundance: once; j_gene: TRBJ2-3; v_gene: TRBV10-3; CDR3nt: TGTGCCATCAGTGCCCGAGGCACAGATACGCAGTATTTT; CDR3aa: CAISARGTDTQYF
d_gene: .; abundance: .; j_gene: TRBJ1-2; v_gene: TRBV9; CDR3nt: TGTGCCAGCAGCCCCTCGTGGGGAGGCTACACCTTC; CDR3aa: CASSPSWGGYTF
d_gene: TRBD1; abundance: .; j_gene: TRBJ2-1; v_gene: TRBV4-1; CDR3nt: TGCGCCAGCAGCCCCGATTCAACCGGGACAGGGACCTACAATGAGCAGTTCTTC; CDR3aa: CASSPDSTGTGTYNEQFF
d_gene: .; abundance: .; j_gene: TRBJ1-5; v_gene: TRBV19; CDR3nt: TGTGCCAGTAGCTGGGGGCACCCGAGCAATCAGCCCCAGCATTTT; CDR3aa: CASSWGHPSNQPQHF